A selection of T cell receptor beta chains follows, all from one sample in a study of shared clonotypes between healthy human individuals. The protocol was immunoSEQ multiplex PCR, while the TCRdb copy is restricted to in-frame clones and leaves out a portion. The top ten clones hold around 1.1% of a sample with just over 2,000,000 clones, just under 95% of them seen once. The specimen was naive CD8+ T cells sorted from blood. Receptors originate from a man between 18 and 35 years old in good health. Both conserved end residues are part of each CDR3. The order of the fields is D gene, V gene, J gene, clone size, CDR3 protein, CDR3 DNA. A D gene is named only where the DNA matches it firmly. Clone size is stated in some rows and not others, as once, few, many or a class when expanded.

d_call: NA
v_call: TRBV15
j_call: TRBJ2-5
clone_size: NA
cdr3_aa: CATSRTTGKETQYF
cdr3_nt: TGTGCCACCAGCAGAACTACAGGGAAGGAGACCCAGTACTTC

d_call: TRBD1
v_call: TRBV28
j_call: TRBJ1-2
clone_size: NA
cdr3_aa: CASRPGTGGASYTF
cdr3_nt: TGTGCCAGCAGGCCCGGGACAGGGGGCGCAAGCTACACCTTC

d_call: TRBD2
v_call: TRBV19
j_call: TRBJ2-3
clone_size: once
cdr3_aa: CASSAIVGLAGPKATDTQYF
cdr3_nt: TGTGCCAGTAGTGCAATAGTGGGACTAGCAGGACCCAAGGCCACAGATACGCAGTATTTT

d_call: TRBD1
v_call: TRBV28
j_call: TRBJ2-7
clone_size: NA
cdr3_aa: CASTHFGTGVEEQYF
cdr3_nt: TGTGCCAGCACCCATTTTGGGACAGGGGTAGAAGAGCAGTACTTC

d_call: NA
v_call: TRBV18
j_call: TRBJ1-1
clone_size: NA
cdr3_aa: CASSLYRDITEAFF
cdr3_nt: TGTGCCAGCTCTCTCTACCGGGACATCACTGAAGCTTTCTTT

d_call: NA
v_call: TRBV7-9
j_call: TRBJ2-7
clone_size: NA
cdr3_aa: CASSSDKPEQYF
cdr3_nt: TGTGCCAGCAGCTCGGACAAACCGGAGCAGTACTTC

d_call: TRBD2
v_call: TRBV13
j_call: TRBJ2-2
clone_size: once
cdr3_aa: CASSTRLAGEPSYGELFF
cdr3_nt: TGTGCCAGCAGCACCAGACTAGCGGGAGAACCCTCGTACGGGGAGCTGTTTTTT

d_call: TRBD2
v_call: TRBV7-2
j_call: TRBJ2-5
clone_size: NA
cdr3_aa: CASSWTSGRVETQYF
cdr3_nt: TGTGCCAGCAGTTGGACTAGCGGGAGGGTAGAGACCCAGTACTTC

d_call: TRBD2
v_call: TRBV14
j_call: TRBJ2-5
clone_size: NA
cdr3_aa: CASSQDYGTSLRMGETQYF
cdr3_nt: TGTGCCAGCAGCCAAGACTATGGGACTAGCCTAAGGATGGGGGAGACCCAGTACTTC

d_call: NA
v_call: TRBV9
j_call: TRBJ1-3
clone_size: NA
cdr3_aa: CASSRKSWGDTIYF
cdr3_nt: TGTGCCAGCAGCAGAAAGAGCTGGGGAGACACCATATATTTT

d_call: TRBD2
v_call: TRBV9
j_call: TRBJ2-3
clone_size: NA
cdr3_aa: CASSPELAGGTDTQYF
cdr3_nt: TGTGCCAGCAGCCCCGAACTAGCGGGAGGCACAGATACGCAGTATTTT

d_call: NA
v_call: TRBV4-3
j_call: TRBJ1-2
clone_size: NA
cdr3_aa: CASSQDSGPYGYTF
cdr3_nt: TGCGCCAGCAGCCAAGATTCAGGGCCCTATGGCTACACCTTC

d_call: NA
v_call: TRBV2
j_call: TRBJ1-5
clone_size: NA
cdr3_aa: CASSEVGSGGYSNQPQHF
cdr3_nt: TGTGCCAGCAGTGAAGTAGGGTCGGGGGGATATAGCAATCAGCCCCAGCATTTT

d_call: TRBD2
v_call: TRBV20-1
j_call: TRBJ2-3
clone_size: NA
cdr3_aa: CSAPSGDTQYF
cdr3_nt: TGCAGTGCTCCTAGCGGTGATACGCAGTATTTT

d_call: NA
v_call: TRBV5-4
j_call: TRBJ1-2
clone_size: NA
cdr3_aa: CASSSDSYYGYTF
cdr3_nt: TGTGCCAGCAGCTCTGACAGTTACTATGGCTACACCTTC

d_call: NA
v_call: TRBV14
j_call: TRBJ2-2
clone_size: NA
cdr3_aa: CASSQGSTNTGELFF
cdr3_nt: TGTGCCAGCAGCCAAGGGAGCACGAACACCGGGGAGCTGTTTTTT

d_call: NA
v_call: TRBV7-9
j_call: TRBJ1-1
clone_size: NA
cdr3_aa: CASSLDGEGRYTEAFF
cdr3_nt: TGTGCCAGCAGCTTAGACGGGGAAGGGAGGTATACTGAAGCTTTCTTT

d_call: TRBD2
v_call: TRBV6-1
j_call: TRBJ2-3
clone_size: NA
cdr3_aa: CASSEVGSGESTDTQYF
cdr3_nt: TGTGCCAGCAGTGAAGTGGGTAGCGGGGAAAGCACAGATACGCAGTATTTT

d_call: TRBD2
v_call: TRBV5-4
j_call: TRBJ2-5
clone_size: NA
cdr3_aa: CASSLVTSGSTETQYF
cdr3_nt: TGTGCCAGCAGCTTGGTGACTAGCGGGAGCACGGAGACCCAGTACTTC

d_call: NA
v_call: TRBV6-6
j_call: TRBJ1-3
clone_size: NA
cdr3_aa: CASSRTTDGNTIYF
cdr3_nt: TGTGCCAGCAGCCGAACAACTGACGGAAACACCATATATTTT

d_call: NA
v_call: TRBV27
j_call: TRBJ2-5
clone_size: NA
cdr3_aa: CASSLSFLTETQYF
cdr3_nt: TGTGCCAGCAGTTTATCCTTCTTGACAGAGACCCAGTACTTC

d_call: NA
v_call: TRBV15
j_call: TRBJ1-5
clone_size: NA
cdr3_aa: CATSKRTHSNQPQHF
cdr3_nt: TGTGCCACCAGCAAAAGGACACACAGCAATCAGCCCCAGCATTTT

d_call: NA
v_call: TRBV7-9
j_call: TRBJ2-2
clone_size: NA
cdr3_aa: CASSLIVAGELFF
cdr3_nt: TGTGCCAGCAGCTTAATCGTGGCCGGGGAGCTGTTTTTT

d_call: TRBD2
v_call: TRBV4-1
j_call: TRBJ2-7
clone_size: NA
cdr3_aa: CASSQSGTSIDEQYF
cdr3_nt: TGCGCCAGCAGCCAATCCGGGACTAGCATCGACGAGCAGTACTTC

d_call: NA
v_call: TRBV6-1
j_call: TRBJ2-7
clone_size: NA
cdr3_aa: CASRQHRVAYEQYF
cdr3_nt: TGTGCCAGCAGGCAACACAGGGTCGCCTACGAGCAGTACTTC

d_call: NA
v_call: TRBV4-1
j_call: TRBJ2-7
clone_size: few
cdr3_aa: CASSQPGTIHEQYF
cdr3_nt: TGCGCCAGCAGCCAGCCCGGGACGATCCACGAGCAGTACTTC

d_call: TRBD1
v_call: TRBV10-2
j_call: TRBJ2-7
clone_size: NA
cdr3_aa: CASSEFRDRDSYEQYF
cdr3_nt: TGCGCCAGCAGTGAGTTCCGGGACAGGGATTCCTACGAGCAGTACTTC

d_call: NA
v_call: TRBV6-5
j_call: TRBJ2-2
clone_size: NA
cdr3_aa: CASRDGYGSAELFF
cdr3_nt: TGTGCCAGCAGGGACGGTTACGGGTCGGCGGAGCTGTTTTTT

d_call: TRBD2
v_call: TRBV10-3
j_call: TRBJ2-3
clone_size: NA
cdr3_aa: CAISDAGGADTQYF
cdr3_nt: TGTGCCATCAGTGACGCGGGAGGTGCAGATACGCAGTATTTT

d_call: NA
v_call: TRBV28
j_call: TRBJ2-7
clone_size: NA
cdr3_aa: CASSPGTLSYEQYF
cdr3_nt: TGTGCCAGCAGTCCCGGGACCCTGTCCTACGAGCAGTACTTC

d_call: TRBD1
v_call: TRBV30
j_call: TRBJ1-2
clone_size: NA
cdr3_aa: CAWSPREDRANGYTF
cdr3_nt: TGTGCCTGGAGTCCCCGGGAGGACAGGGCGAATGGCTACACCTTC

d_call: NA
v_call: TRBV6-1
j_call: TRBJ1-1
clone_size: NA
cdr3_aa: CASSEAVLGGTEAFF
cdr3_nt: TGTGCCAGCAGTGAAGCGGTCCTCGGCGGAACTGAAGCTTTCTTT

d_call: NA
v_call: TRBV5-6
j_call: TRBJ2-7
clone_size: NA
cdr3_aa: CASSPITGGSSYEQYF
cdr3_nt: TGTGCCAGCAGCCCCATTACAGGAGGAAGCTCCTACGAGCAGTACTTC

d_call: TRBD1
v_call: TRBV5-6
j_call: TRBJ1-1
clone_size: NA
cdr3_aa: CASSTEGQGTVNTEAFF
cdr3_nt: TGTGCCAGCAGCACAGAAGGACAGGGGACGGTGAACACTGAAGCTTTCTTT

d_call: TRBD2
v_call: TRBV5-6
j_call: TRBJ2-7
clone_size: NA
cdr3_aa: CASSLAGGSHYEQYF
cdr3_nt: TGTGCCAGCAGCTTGGCGGGGGGGTCCCACTACGAGCAGTACTTC

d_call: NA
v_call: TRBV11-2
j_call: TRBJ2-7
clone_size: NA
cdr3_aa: CASSLEEESYEQYF
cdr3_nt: TGTGCCAGCAGCTTAGAGGAAGAATCCTACGAGCAGTACTTC

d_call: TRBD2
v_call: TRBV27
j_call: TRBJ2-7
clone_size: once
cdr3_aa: CASSEGGETYEQYF
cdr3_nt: TGTGCCAGCAGCGAGGGAGGGGAAACCTACGAGCAGTACTTC

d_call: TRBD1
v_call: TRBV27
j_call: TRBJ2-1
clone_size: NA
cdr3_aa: CASSLWTGHEQFF
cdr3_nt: TGTGCCAGCAGTTTATGGACAGGGCATGAGCAGTTCTTC

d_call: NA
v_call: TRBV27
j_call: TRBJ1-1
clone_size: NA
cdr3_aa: CASSPNSGGTEAFF
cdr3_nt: TGTGCCAGCAGTCCGAACAGTGGAGGGACTGAAGCTTTCTTT

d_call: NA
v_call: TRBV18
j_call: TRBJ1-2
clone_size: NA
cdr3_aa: CASSHGPPNYGYTF
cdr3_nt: TGTGCCAGCTCCCACGGCCCACCTAACTATGGCTACACCTTC

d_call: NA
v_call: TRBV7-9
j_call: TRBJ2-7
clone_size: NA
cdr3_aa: CASSFDSTYEQYF
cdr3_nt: TGTGCCAGCAGCTTCGACTCTACCTACGAGCAGTACTTC

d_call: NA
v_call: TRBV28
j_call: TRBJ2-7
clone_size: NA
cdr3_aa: CASSFTPGSYEQYF
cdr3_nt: TGTGCCAGCAGTTTCACCCCAGGCTCCTACGAGCAGTACTTC

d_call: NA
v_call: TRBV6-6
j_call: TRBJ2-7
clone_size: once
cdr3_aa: CASQGLYSYEQYF
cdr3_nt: TGTGCCAGCCAGGGACTCTACTCCTACGAGCAGTACTTC

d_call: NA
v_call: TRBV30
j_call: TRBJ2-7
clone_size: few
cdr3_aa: CAWSHGTLILRGQYF
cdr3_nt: TGTGCCTGGAGCCACGGGACTCTCATCCTACGGGGGCAGTACTTC

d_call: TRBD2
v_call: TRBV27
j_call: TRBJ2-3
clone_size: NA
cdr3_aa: CASSLLAGAPDTQYF
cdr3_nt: TGTGCCAGCAGTTTACTAGCGGGAGCCCCAGATACGCAGTATTTT

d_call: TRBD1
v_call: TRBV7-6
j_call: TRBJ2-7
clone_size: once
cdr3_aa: CASRNDRDPPYEQYF
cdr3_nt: TGTGCCAGCAGAAACGACAGGGACCCCCCCTACGAGCAGTACTTC

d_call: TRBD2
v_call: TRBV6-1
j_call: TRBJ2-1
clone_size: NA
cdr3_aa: CASSELAGGPSNEQFF
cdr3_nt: TGTGCCAGCAGTGAACTCGCGGGAGGGCCGAGTAATGAGCAGTTCTTC

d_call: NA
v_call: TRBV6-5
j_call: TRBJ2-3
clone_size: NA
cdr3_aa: CASSYLPLDTQYF
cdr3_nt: TGTGCCAGCAGTTACTTGCCTTTAGATACGCAGTATTTT

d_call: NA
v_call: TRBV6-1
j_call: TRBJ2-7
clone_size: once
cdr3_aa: CALIIQRAGYEQYF
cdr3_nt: TGTGCCCTCATAATTCAACGGGCGGGATACGAGCAGTACTTC

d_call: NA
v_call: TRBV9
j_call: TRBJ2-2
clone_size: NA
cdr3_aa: CASSSGLSGELFF
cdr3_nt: TGTGCCAGCAGCTCGGGACTGAGCGGGGAGCTGTTTTTT

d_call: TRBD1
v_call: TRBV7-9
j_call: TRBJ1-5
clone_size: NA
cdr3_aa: CASSSAGTGIYGNQPQHF
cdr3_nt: TGTGCCAGCAGCTCGGCCGGGACAGGGATTTATGGCAATCAGCCCCAGCATTTT

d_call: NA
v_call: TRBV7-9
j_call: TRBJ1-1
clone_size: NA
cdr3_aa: CASSLSAATEAFF
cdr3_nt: TGTGCCAGCAGCTTATCGGCTGCCACTGAAGCTTTCTTT

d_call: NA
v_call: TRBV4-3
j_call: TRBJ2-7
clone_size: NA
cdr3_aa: CASSQDLGWYEQYF
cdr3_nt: TGCGCCAGCAGCCAAGATCTCGGGTGGTACGAGCAGTACTTC